The subject of this entry is one T cell receptor (beta chain). Its antigen is currently unknown. This entry comes from a study of CXCR3-negative and CXCR3-positive naive CD8 T cells. Study conclusions and caveats: Partial loss of CXCR3 expression followed cryopreservation; most assays used fresh PBMCs. A higher hydrophobicity marked the TRB CDR3s of CXCR3-positive naive cells versus CXCR3-negative naive cells. Memory CD8+ cells had much lower diversity, and both naive subsets had comparably high diversity.

It was by 5' RACE with UMI labels that the TRB cDNA libraries were prepared. Reanalyzing the 5' RACE reads, TCRdb keeps one entry per CDR3 protein, without DNA. The table lists roughly 70,000 distinct CDR3 sequences. This CDR3 is 11 amino acids long. Sequenced material: naive CXCR3- CD8+ T cells from blood. The subset: CD45RO-CCR7+CD27+CD95- naive CD8+ T cells lacking CXCR3 (TNR3-). This receptor was obtained from a human donor in good health. Some clones in this sample may be carry-over from other donors' samples. This chain joins TRBV12-3 or TRBV12-4 and TRBJ2-1. This CDR3 is CASSPLNEQFF.